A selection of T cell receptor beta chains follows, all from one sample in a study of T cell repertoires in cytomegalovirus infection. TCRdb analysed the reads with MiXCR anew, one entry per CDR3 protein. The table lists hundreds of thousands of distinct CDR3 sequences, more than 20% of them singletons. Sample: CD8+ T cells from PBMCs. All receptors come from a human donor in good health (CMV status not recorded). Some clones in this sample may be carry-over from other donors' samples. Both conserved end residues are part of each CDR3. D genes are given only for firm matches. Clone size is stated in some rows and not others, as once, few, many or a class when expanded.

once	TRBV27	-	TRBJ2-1	CASSYPGISYNEQFF	TGTGCCAGCAGTTACCCCGGGATCTCCTACAATGAGCAGTTCTTC
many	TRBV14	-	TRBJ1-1	CASSQGGKTEAFF	TGTGCCAGCAGCCAAGGGGGGAAGACTGAAGCTTTCTTT
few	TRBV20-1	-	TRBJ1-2	CSAPYVERAYGYTF	TGCAGTGCCCCGTACGTGGAACGTGCCTATGGCTACACCTTC
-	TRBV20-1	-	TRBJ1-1	CSACASKSEGYTEAFF	TGCAGTGCTTGTGCCAGTAAATCTGAGGGATATACTGAAGCTTTCTTT
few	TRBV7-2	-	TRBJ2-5	CASSLELLETQYF	TGTGCCAGCAGCTTAGAACTGCTAGAGACCCAGTACTTC
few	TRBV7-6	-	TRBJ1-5	CASSLATGLDQPQHF	TGTGCCAGCAGCTTAGCAACGGGGTTGGACCAGCCCCAGCATTTT
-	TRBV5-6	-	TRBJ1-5	CASSLRGTGNQPQHF	TGTGCCAGCAGCTTGAGGGGTACCGGCAATCAGCCCCAGCATTTT
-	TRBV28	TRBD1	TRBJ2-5	CASSPTGGRETQYF	TGTGCCAGCAGTCCAACAGGGGGAAGAGAGACCCAGTACTTC
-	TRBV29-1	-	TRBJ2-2	CSVDGGSTGELFF	TGCAGCGTTGATGGTGGAAGCACCGGGGAGCTGTTTTTT
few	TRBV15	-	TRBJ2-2	CATSRDPDVELFF	TGTGCCACCAGCAGAGATCCAGACGTAGAGCTGTTTTTT
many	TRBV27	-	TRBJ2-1	CASSLGGRISTYNEQFF	TGTGCCAGCAGTTTGGGGGGCAGGATTAGTACCTACAATGAGCAGTTCTTC
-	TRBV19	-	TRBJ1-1	CASSLGGMGAFF	TGTGCCAGTTCCCTCGGGGGTATGGGAGCTTTCTTT
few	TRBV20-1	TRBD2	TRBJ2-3	CSARTSGGAFPTQYF	TGCAGTGCTAGGACTAGCGGGGGGGCCTTCCCTACGCAGTATTTT
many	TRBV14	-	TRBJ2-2	CASSQEIGPANTGELFF	TGTGCCAGCAGCCAAGAAATAGGGCCAGCTAACACCGGGGAGCTGTTTTTT
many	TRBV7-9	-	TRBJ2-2	CASSVRQDPRTGELFF	TGTGCCAGCAGCGTAAGACAGGACCCGAGGACCGGGGAGCTGTTTTTT
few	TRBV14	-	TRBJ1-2	CASSQAGRDYGYTF	TGTGCCAGCAGCCAAGCGGGACGGGACTATGGCTACACCTTC
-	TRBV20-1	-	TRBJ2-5	CSAKITRPQETQYF	TGCAGTGCTAAAATCACTAGACCTCAAGAGACCCAGTACTTC
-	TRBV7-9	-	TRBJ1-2	CASSLGIGQDGYTF	TGTGCCAGCAGCTTAGGAATAGGGCAGGATGGCTACACCTTC
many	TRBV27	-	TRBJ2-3	CASSFVFVGTDTQYF	TGTGCCAGCAGTTTTGTGTTCGTGGGCACAGATACGCAGTATTTT
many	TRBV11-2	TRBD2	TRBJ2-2	CASSLSNSGGRTGELFF	TGTGCCAGCAGCTTGTCAAATAGCGGGGGGAGGACCGGGGAGCTGTTTTTT
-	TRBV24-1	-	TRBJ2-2	CATSGQTRQTNTGELFF	TGTGCCACCAGTGGCCAAACCAGACAGACGAACACCGGGGAGCTGTTTTTT
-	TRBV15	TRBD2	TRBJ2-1	CATSRELAENNEQFF	TGTGCCACCAGCAGAGAACTAGCGGAGAACAATGAGCAGTTCTTC
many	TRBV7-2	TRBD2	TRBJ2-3	CASSFRGGRTDTQYF	TGTGCCAGCAGCTTTCGCGGGGGACGCACAGATACGCAGTATTTT
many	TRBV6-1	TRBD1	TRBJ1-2	CASSLTGGVSGGYTF	TGTGCCAGCAGTTTAACAGGGGGCGTCTCAGGTGGCTACACCTTC
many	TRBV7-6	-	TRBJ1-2	CASSLKALYGYTF	TGTGCCAGCAGCTTAAAGGCTCTCTATGGCTACACCTTC
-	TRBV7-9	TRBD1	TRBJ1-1	CASSADRGDEAFF	TGTGCCAGCAGCGCCGACAGGGGCGATGAAGCTTTCTTT
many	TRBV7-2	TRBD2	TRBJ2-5	CASSLAGGGAETQYF	TGTGCCAGCAGCTTAGCTGGCGGGGGGGCGGAGACCCAGTACTTC
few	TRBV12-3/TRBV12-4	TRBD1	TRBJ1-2	CASSLERQGANYGYTF	TGTGCCAGCAGTTTAGAGAGACAGGGAGCTAACTATGGCTACACCTTC
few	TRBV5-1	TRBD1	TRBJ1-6	CASSLRTGADSPLHF	TGCGCCAGCAGCTTACGGACAGGAGCGGATTCACCCCTCCACTTT
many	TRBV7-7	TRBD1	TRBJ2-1	CASSLQAGTGLNNEQFF	TGTGCTAGCAGCCTACAAGCGGGGACAGGGCTTAACAATGAGCAGTTCTTC
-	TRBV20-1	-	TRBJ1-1	CSAGTEVFNGEAFF	TGCAGTGCTGGTACCGAGGTCTTTAACGGGGAAGCTTTCTTT
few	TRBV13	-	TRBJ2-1	CASMEGPKSSYNEQFF	TGTGCCAGCATGGAGGGGCCTAAGAGCTCCTACAATGAGCAGTTCTTC
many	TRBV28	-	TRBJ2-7	CASSFSGGAYEQYF	TGTGCCAGCAGTTTTAGTGGTGGTGCCTACGAGCAGTACTTC
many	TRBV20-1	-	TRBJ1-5	CSARDRGGQPQHF	TGCAGTGCTAGAGACAGGGGAGGTCAGCCCCAGCATTTT
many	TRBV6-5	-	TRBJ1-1	CASSWDILGTEAFF	TGTGCCAGCAGTTGGGACATTCTCGGGACTGAAGCTTTCTTT
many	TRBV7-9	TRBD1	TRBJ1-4	CASSSGQGVVGLFF	TGTGCCAGCAGCTCCGGACAGGGGGTGGTGGGACTGTTTTTT
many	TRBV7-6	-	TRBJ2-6	CASSPQSSGANVLTF	TGTGCCAGCAGCCCGCAGTCCTCTGGGGCCAACGTCCTGACTTTC
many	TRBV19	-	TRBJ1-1	CASFNSGAGTEAFF	TGTGCCTCTTTCAATTCGGGGGCGGGCACTGAAGCTTTCTTT
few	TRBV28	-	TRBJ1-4	CASSPTPRGGKLFF	TGTGCCAGCAGTCCGACACCGAGGGGGGGAAAACTGTTTTTT
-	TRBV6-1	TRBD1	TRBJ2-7	CASGITGENPSYEQYF	TGTGCCAGCGGTATAACAGGGGAAAATCCTTCCTACGAGCAGTACTTC
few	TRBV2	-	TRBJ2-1	CASLADLSYNEQFF	TGTGCCAGCCTTGCCGACCTCTCCTACAATGAGCAGTTCTTC
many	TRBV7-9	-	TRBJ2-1	CASSSSPNKYEQFF	TGTGCCAGCAGCTCGAGCCCCAATAAGTATGAGCAGTTCTTC
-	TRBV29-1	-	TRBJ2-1	CSDGTWQFF	TGCAGCGACGGGACATGGCAGTTCTTC
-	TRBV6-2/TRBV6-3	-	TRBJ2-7	CASSSPGREYEQYF	TGTGCCAGCAGTTCCCCGGGACGGGAATACGAGCAGTACTTC
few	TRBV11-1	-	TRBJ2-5	CASSNRQELYQETQYF	TGTGCCAGCAGCAACAGACAGGAGCTGTACCAAGAGACCCAGTACTTC
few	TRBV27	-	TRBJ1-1	CASSFWEGSRTEAFF	TGTGCCAGCAGTTTTTGGGAGGGGAGTCGGACTGAAGCTTTCTTT
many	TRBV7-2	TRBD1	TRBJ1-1	CASSTRTGPNTEAFF	TGTGCCAGCAGCACCCGGACAGGGCCAAACACTGAAGCTTTCTTT
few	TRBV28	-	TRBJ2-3	CASSRLRDSMEEDTQYF	TGTGCCAGCAGCCGGCTCCGGGACTCCATGGAGGAGGATACGCAGTATTTT
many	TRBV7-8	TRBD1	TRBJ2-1	CASSLGRDRGYNEQFF	TGTGCCAGCAGCTTAGGCCGGGACAGGGGGTACAATGAGCAGTTCTTC
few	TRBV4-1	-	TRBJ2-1	CASSHSFHDGNEQFF	TGCGCCAGCAGCCACAGCTTCCACGACGGCAATGAGCAGTTCTTC
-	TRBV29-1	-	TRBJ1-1	CSVVRRGTEAFF	TGCAGCGTTGTCCGGCGGGGCACTGAAGCTTTCTTT